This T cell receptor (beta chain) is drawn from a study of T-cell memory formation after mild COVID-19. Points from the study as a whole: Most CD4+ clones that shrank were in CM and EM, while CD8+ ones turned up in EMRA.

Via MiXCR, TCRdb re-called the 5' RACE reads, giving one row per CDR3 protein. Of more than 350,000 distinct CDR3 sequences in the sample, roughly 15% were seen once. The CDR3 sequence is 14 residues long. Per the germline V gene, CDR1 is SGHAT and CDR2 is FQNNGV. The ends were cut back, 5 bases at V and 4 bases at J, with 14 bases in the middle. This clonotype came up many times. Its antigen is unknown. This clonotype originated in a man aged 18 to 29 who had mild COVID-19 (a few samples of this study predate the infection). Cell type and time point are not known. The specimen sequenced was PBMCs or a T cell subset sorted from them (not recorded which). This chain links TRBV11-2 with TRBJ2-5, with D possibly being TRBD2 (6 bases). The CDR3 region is CASSPQWGGETQYF. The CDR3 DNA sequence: TGTGCCAGCAGCCCCCAATGGGGAGGAGAGACCCAGTACTTC.